This entry features one T cell receptor (beta chain) sequence. Its antigen is currently unknown. A junction end diverges from the germline sequence, so it may reflect a read error. Libraries were prepared by immunoSEQ multiplex PCR; TCRdb keeps only in-frame clonotypes and omits some of them. This table holds approximately 80,000 clones, 90% found once. The sample belongs to a study of OX40 agonist ivuxolimab in advanced cancers. Across the study: The study enrolled dose-escalation patients with hepatocellular carcinoma, melanoma, renal cell or head and neck cancer. Participants averaged approximately 60 years of age (range 23 to 79) and were 82.7% male.

Whole-study results and caveats: Clonal expansion from baseline to week 6 occurred in both CD4+ and CD8+ T cells.

CDR1 is SGHTS and CDR2 is YDEGEE in the germline V gene. CDR3 length: 13 amino acids. The chain employs TRBV5-8 and TRBJ1-2, with D maybe TRBD1 (6 bases). The specimen comprised CD4+ or CD8+ T cells sorted from blood, sampled in a trial of the OX40 agonist ivuxolimab. This TCR came from an adult with an advanced solid tumor such as melanoma, head and neck, liver or kidney cancer. CDR3 protein: CASSRTANYSYTF. The CDR3 DNA is TGTGCCAGCAGCCGGACAGCTAACTATAGCTACACCTTC.